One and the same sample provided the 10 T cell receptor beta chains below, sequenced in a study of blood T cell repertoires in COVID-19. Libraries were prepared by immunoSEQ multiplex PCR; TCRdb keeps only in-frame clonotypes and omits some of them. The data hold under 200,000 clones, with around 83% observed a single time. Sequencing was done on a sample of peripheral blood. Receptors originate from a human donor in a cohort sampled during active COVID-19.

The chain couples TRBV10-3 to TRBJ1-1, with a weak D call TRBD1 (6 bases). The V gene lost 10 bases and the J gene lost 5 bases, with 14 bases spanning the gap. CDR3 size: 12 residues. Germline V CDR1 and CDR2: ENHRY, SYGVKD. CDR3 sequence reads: CASTGFGTEAFF. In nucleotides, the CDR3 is TGTGCCAGCACAGGGTTTGGGACTGAAGCTTTCTTT.

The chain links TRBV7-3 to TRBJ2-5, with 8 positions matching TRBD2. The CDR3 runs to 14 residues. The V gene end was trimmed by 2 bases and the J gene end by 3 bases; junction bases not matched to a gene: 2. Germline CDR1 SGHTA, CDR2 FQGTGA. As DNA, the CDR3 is TGTGCCAGCAGCTTACTAGCGGGTAAAGAGACCCAGTACTTC. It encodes CASSLLAGKETQYF.

CDR3 protein: CASSSSQPGELFF. For the CDR3, the DNA is TGTGCCAGCAGCAGTTCGCAACCCGGGGAGCTGTTTTTT. This chain connects TRBV28 to TRBJ2-2; D is unresolved. V was trimmed by 6 bases and J by 6 bases, leaving 11 bases between them. The germline gives CDR1 MDHEN, CDR2 SYDVKM. The length of the CDR3 is 13 residues.

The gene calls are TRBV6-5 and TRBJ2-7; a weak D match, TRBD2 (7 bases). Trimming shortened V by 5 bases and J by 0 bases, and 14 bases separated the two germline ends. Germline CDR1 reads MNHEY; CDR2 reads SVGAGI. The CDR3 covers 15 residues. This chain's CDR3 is CASSLRGDTSYEQYF. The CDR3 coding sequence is TGTGCCAGCAGTCTCCGGGGGGACACCTCCTACGAGCAGTACTTC.

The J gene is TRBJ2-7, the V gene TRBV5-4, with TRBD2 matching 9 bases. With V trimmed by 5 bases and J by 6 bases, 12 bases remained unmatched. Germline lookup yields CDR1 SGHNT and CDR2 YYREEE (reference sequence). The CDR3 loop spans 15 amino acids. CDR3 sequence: CASRPTRAGGGEQYF. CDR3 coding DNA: TGTGCCAGCAGACCCACCAGGGCGGGAGGGGGCGAGCAGTACTTC.

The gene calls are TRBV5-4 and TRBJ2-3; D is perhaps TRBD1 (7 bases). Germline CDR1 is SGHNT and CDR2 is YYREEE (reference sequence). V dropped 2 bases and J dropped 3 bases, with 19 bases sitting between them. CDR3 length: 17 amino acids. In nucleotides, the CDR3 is TGTGCCAGCAGCTTCCCCCCTAGGACAGGAGGGACAGATACGCAGTATTTT. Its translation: CASSFPPRTGGTDTQYF. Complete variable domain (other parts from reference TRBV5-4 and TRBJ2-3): ETGVTQSPTHLIKTRGQQVTLRCSSQSGHNTVSWYQQALGQGPQFIFQYYREEENGRGNFPPRFSGLQFPNYSSELNVNALELDDSALYLCASSFPPRTGGTDTQYFGPGTRLTVL.

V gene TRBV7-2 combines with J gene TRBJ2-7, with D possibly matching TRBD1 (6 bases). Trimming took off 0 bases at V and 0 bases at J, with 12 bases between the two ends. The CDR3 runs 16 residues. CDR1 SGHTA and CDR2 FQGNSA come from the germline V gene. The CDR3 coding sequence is TGTGCCAGCAGCTTAGCGGGGGCCGAGGGCTCCTACGAGCAGTACTTC. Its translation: CASSLAGAEGSYEQYF.

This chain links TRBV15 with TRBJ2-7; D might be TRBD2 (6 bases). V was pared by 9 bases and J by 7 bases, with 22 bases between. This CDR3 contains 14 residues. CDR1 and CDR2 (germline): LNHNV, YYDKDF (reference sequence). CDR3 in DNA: TGTGCCACGGTAGGACGGAGGGAACGTAGGGAGCAGTACTTC. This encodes CATVGRRERREQYF.

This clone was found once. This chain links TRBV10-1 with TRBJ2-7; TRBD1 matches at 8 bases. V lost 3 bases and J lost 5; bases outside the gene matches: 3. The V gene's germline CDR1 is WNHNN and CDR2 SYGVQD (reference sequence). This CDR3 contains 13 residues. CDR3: CASSDPTGDEQYF. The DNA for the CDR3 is TGCGCCAGCAGTGACCCGACAGGGGACGAGCAGTACTTC.

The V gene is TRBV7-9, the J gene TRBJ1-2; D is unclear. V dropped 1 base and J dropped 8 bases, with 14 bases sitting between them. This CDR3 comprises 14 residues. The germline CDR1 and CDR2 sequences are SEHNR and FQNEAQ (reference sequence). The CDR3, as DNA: TGTGCCAGCAGCTTAGGTTTTGGGCTGGAAGGCTACACCTTC. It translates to CASSLGFGLEGYTF.